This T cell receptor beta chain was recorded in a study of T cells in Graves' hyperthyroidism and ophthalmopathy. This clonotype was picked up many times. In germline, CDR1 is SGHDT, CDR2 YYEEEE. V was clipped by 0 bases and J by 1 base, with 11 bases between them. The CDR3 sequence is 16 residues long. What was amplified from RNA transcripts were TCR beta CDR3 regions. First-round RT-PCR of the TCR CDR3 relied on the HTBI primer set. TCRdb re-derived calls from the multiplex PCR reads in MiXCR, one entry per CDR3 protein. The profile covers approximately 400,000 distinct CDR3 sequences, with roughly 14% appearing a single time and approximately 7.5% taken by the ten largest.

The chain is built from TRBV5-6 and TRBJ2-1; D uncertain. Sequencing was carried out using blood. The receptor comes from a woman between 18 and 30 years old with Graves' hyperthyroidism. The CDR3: CASSLDVGPSYNEQFF. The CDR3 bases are TGTGCCAGCAGCTTGGATGTGGGCCCTTCCTACAATGAGCAGTTCTTC.